Listed here are 30 T cell receptor beta chains from one sample, sequenced in a study of immune cell composition in non-small cell lung cancer. Normal lung was sampled as far from the tumour as possible, at least 3 cm. Method: immunoSEQ multiplex PCR; TCRdb's copy keeps in-frame clones and lacks some. The data contain approximately 2,000 clones, over 70% of them singletons. Input material: non-adjacent lung tissue. The receptors shown here come from a human donor with non-small cell lung cancer.

This clone was seen once. The chain joins TRBV29-1 to TRBJ1-1, with a weak D call TRBD1 (6 bases). Per germline, CDR1 SQVTM and CDR2 ANQGSEA. Trimming stripped 5 bases from V and 6 bases from J, with 16 bases between. The CDR3 covers 13 residues. For the CDR3, the DNA is TGCAGCGTTCGAGAGGGGCAGGGGTCTGAAGCTTTCTTT. Translated: CSVREGQGSEAFF.

This clone has only a few counts. The chain joins TRBV29-1 to TRBJ1-2; D might be TRBD1 (6 bases). V was trimmed by 6 bases and J by 8 bases, leaving 13 bases between them. This CDR3 is built from 11 residues. The germline V gene encodes CDR1 SQVTM and CDR2 ANQGSEA. CDR3 sequence (DNA): TGCAGCGTCGAGGGGGATAGGGGCTACACCTTC. Translating it yields CSVEGDRGYTF. The variable domain in full, completed from reference TRBV29-1 and TRBJ1-2, reads SAVISQKPSRDICQRGTSLTIQCQVDSQVTMMFWYRQQPGQSLTLIATANQGSEATYESGFVIDKFPISRPNLTFSTLTVSNMSPEDSSIYLCSVEGDRGYTFGSGTRLTVV.

By its share, this clone is large. The J gene is TRBJ2-2, the V gene TRBV19; TRBD1 matches 9 bases. The V segment lost 6 bases and the J segment 7 bases; nucleotides outside the gene matches: 12. The CDR3 sequence is 16 residues long. Germline CDR1 is LNHDA and CDR2 is SQIVND (reference sequence). The chain's CDR3 is CASRKGPGQGNGELFF. As DNA, the CDR3 is TGTGCCAGTAGGAAGGGACCGGGACAGGGTAACGGGGAGCTGTTTTTT.

The V gene is TRBV19, the J gene TRBJ1-1; D unclear. V lost 1 base and J 0 bases, leaving 6 bases between the germline ends. The germline V gene encodes CDR1 LNHDA and CDR2 SQIVND (reference sequence). CDR3 size: 14 residues. The CDR3 is CASSIGGVNTEAFF. The CDR3 DNA reads TGTGCCAGTAGTATAGGCGGAGTGAACACTGAAGCTTTCTTT.

The chain joins TRBV27 to TRBJ1-4; 7 bases are shared with TRBD1. The CDR3 runs to 18 residues. J was trimmed by 5 bases and V by 8 bases; bases with no gene match: 20. Germline V gene sequence: CDR1 MNHEY, CDR2 SMNVEV (reference sequence). The CDR3, as DNA: TGTGCCAGCCCCCTCCCGGGACAGCGTATTTCATCAAATGAAAAACTGTTTTTT. As protein: CASPLPGQRISSNEKLFF.

This chain uses TRBV27 with TRBJ2-5; TRBD1 aligns across 9 bases. Germline-derived CDR1 and CDR2 are MNHEY and SMNVEV (reference sequence). V lost 7 bases, J lost 2 bases, and 8 bases stayed unmatched. The CDR3 is made up of 15 amino acids. The CDR3 DNA reads as TGTGCCAGCAAAAACCGGGACAGGGATCAAGAGACCCAGTACTTC. Encoded protein: CASKNRDRDQETQYF.

The chain recombines TRBV9 with TRBJ2-2; 7 positions agree with TRBD2. Germline CDR1 reads SGDLS; CDR2 reads YYNGEE. V lost 2 bases, J lost 6 bases, and 7 bases stayed unmatched. The CDR3 is 15 amino acids. This CDR3 is CASSVGGLGSGELFF. In nucleotides, the CDR3 is TGTGCCAGCAGCGTGGGAGGGTTGGGGTCCGGGGAGCTGTTTTTT.

For the CDR3, the DNA is TGTGCCAGTACGATACAGGATGAGCAGTTCTTC. Translating it yields CASTIQDEQFF. The chain joins TRBV19 to TRBJ2-1; D might be TRBD1 (5 bases). Germline-derived CDR1 and CDR2 are LNHDA and SQIVND (reference sequence). This CDR3 is built from 11 residues. Trimming shortened V by 7 bases and J by 8 bases, and 9 bases separated the two germline ends.

The chain combines TRBV18 with TRBJ1-2, with D possibly matching TRBD1 (5 bases). The CDR3 has 15 residues. CDR1 is KGHSH and CDR2 is LQKENI in the germline V gene. V dropped 2 bases and J dropped 5 bases, with 15 bases sitting between them. For the CDR3, the DNA is TGTGCCAGCTCACCAAATCCCACGGGGGGGTATGGCTACACCTTC. Protein: CASSPNPTGGYGYTF.

This rearrangement joins TRBV19 to TRBJ2-5; D might be TRBD1 (5 bases). In germline, CDR1 is LNHDA, CDR2 SQIVND (reference sequence). The germline V and J ends were trimmed by 3 bases and 4 bases, with 9 bases remaining between them. The CDR3 contains 13 residues. CDR3 DNA sequence: TGTGCCAGTAGTATGGGCAGGGCAGAGACCCAGTACTTC. Amino acid sequence: CASSMGRAETQYF.

This chain uses TRBV5-6 with TRBJ1-3, with a tentative D call TRBD1 (5 bases). Trimming cost V 4 bases and J 2 bases, with 16 bases left between them. CDR1 and CDR2 from the germline V gene are SGHDT and YYEEEE. This CDR3 region has 16 residues. CDR3 protein: CASSPPRGGAGNTIYF. Here the CDR3 DNA reads TGTGCCAGCAGCCCCCCGCGTGGGGGGGCTGGAAACACCATATATTTT.

The chain recombines TRBV4-3 with TRBJ2-7; 10 positions agree with TRBD1. CDR3 length: 15 residues. V lost 1 base to trimming and J lost 6 bases; unmatched junction nucleotides: 6. Germline values: CDR1 LGHNA, CDR2 YSLEER. CDR3 amino acids: CASSQASGTGAEQYF. In DNA, the CDR3 is TGCGCCAGCAGCCAAGCATCCGGGACAGGGGCCGAGCAGTACTTC.

This chain joins TRBV5-1 and TRBJ2-6; 8 nucleotides agree with TRBD1. J gave up 0 bases and V 4 bases, and 12 bases lay outside the gene matches. Germline-derived CDR1 and CDR2 are SGHRS and YFSETQ. The CDR3 sequence is 19 residues long. CDR3 in DNA: TGCGCCAGCAGCGTGCCTCCGGGACAGGATTCCTCTGGGGCCAACGTCCTGACTTTC. Protein sequence: CASSVPPGQDSSGANVLTF.

The chain uses TRBV18 and TRBJ2-7; TRBD1 matches 9 bases. CDR1 is KGHSH, CDR2 LQKENI, per germline. This CDR3 region has 15 residues. Losses at the gene ends were 4 bases for V and 1 base for J; bases not matched to a gene: 5. CDR3 nucleotide sequence: TGTGCCAGCTCACAACGACAGGGGGAGTCCTACGAGCAGTACTTC. The encoded protein is CASSQRQGESYEQYF.

The V and J genes are TRBV11-2 and TRBJ1-6; TRBD1 matches at 9 bases. Looked up from germline, CDR1 is SGHAT and CDR2 is FQNNGV. V trimming: 5 bases; J trimming: 6 bases; junction bases outside the gene matches: 8. The CDR3 spans 16 residues. The CDR3 nucleotides read TGTGCCAGCAGCCAAAGTCCGGGACAGGGTAATTCACCCCTCCACTTT. Translation: CASSQSPGQGNSPLHF.

This chain uses TRBV2 with TRBJ2-3; TRBD2 might be the D (5 bases). The V end lost 6 bases, the J end lost 4 bases, and 14 bases lay between the germline ends. Looked up from germline, CDR1 is SNHLY and CDR2 is FYNNEI. The CDR3 totals 14 residues. The CDR3 DNA sequence: TGTGCCAGCAGCACTAGTTTAGTGCCAGATACGCAGTATTTT. It is translated as CASSTSLVPDTQYF.

The chain carries TRBV12-5 and TRBJ2-2; D perhaps matches TRBD2 (7 bases). The CDR3 is 14 residues long. Trimming took off 1 base at V and 7 bases at J, with 10 bases between the two ends. The germline CDR1 and CDR2 sequences are LGHNT and FRNRAP. In DNA, the CDR3 is TGTGCTAGTGGTTTGGGGGGGGGCTTCGGGGAGCTGTTTTTT. It is translated as CASGLGGGFGELFF.

The chain couples TRBV15 to TRBJ1-1; D not resolved. The V end was cut by 0 bases, the J end by 5 bases, with 16 bases between. This CDR3 is 16 amino acids long. Germline CDR1 LNHNV, CDR2 YYDKDF (reference sequence). CDR3 protein: CATSRDKDSRRTEAFF. The CDR3 nucleotides are TGTGCCACCAGCAGAGATAAGGATTCACGCAGGACTGAAGCTTTCTTT. Drawing the rest from reference TRBV15 and TRBJ1-1, the complete variable domain is DAMVIQNPRYQVTQFGKPVTLSCSQTLNHNVMYWYQQKSSQAPKLLFHYYDKDFNNEADTPDNFQSRRPNTSFCFLDIRSPGLGDTAMYLCATSRDKDSRRTEAFFGQGTRLTVV.

This chain connects TRBV6-4 to TRBJ2-1; D is possibly TRBD1 (6 bases). The germline V gene encodes CDR1 MRHNA and CDR2 SNTAGT. The V gene lost 0 bases and the J gene lost 12 bases, with 12 bases spanning the gap. This CDR3 comprises 13 residues. DNA of the CDR3: TGTGCCAGCAGTGACTCGTTTGGGGGCGGGCAGTTCTTC. Translated, it gives CASSDSFGGGQFF.

V and J are TRBV7-9 and TRBJ1-1; TRBD1 matches 7 bases. Germline CDR1 and CDR2: SEHNR and FQNEAQ (reference sequence). Trimming removed 6 bases from V and 4 bases from J; junction bases left unmatched: 8. This CDR3 spans 14 amino acids. The CDR3 spells CASSIQGQVTEAFF. In DNA, the CDR3 is TGTGCCAGCAGTATACAGGGGCAGGTCACTGAAGCTTTCTTT.

DNA for the CDR3: TGTGCCAGCAGCTCCACACAGGGGACCGAGCAGTACTTC. Residues: CASSSTQGTEQYF. The rearrangement joins TRBV11-2 to TRBJ2-7, with 7 positions matching TRBD1. V lost 4 bases, J lost 6 bases, and 6 bases stayed unmatched. CDR3 length equals 13 residues. Per the germline V gene, CDR1 is SGHAT and CDR2 is FQNNGV.

The chain uses TRBV27 and TRBJ1-5; D not certain. The CDR3 covers 16 residues. Germline V gives CDR1 MNHEY, CDR2 SMNVEV (reference sequence). The V gene lost 2 bases and the J gene lost 1 base, with 12 bases spanning the gap. CDR3 protein: CASSLNAVGSNQPQHF. The CDR3 region has the DNA TGTGCCAGCAGTTTAAATGCCGTGGGCAGCAATCAGCCCCAGCATTTT.

This chain joins TRBV15 and TRBJ1-1; unclear D gene. Trimming stripped 1 base from V and 3 bases from J, with 12 bases between. Germline assignment: CDR1 LNHNV and CDR2 YYDKDF (reference sequence). The CDR3 sequence is 15 residues long. The CDR3 DNA reads as TGTGCCACCAGCAGAGGTTTTGGGCAGGACACTGAAGCTTTCTTT. This encodes CATSRGFGQDTEAFF.

The chain is built from TRBV9 and TRBJ1-1; D possibly corresponds to TRBD1 (5 bases). The V and J ends lost 2 bases and 7 bases respectively, with 12 bases between them. Germline loops: CDR1 SGDLS, CDR2 YYNGEE. This CDR3 is built from 13 residues. CDR3 nucleotides: TGTGCCAGCAGCGTGGGGGGGTGGGGTGAAGCTTTCTTT. It encodes CASSVGGWGEAFF.

This clone was detected only a few times. The V call is TRBV4-1, the J call TRBJ1-5; D unresolved. The CDR3 is made up of 15 amino acids. Between the trimmed V and J ends, which lost 4 bases and 1 base, there was a span of 11 bases. The germline CDR1 and CDR2 sequences are MGHRA and YSYEKL. The CDR3 is CASSRQRWSNQPQHF. The CDR3 DNA sequence: TGCGCCAGCAGCCGACAAAGGTGGAGCAATCAGCCCCAGCATTTT.

For the CDR3, the DNA is TGTGCCAGCAGTTTAGACAGGGGGATCGAGCAGTACTTC. The encoded protein is CASSLDRGIEQYF. The chain links TRBV28 to TRBJ2-7, with 9 nucleotides matching TRBD1. V gave up 2 bases and J gave up 6 bases; unmatched junction bases: 2. This CDR3 region has 13 residues. Germline V lookup: CDR1 MDHEN, CDR2 SYDVKM.

The genes are TRBV9 and TRBJ2-2; TRBD2 agrees at 10 bases. The V and J ends lost 1 base and 6 bases, in that order; junction bases with no gene match: 9. The CDR3 runs 17 residues. Germline V gene lookup returns CDR1 SGDLS and CDR2 YYNGEE. CDR3 DNA: TGTGCCAGCAGCGTAAGCGGGAGGGCAAGGTCGGCCGGGGAGCTGTTTTTT. Its protein product is CASSVSGRARSAGELFF.

This rearrangement joins TRBV7-2 to TRBJ2-5; 7 bases line up with TRBD2. The CDR3 extends over 15 amino acids. V was clipped by 7 bases and J by 2 bases; unmatched bases: 10. The germline CDR1 and CDR2 sequences are SGHTA and FQGNSA. The CDR3 DNA reads TGTGCCAGCAAATGGGGCGGGGGTCCTCAAGAGACCCAGTACTTC. As protein: CASKWGGGPQETQYF. The full variable domain, completed using reference TRBV7-2 and TRBJ2-5, is GAGVSQSPSNKVTEKGKDVELRCDPISGHTALYWYRQSLGQGLEFLIYFQGNSAPDKSGLPSDRFSAERTGGSVSTLTIQRTQQEDSAVYLCASKWGGGPQETQYFGPGTRLLVL.

The chain joins TRBV28 to TRBJ2-7; a weak D match, TRBD1 (6 bases). Germline loops: CDR1 MDHEN, CDR2 SYDVKM. With 10 bases removed from V and 2 bases from J, the gap between germline ends came to 15 bases. The CDR3 has 13 amino acids. The CDR3 reads CATSERGTYEQYF. CDR3 sequence (DNA): TGTGCCACCTCAGAGAGGGGGACCTACGAGCAGTACTTC. The whole variable domain, remainder taken from reference TRBV28 and TRBJ2-7, is DVKVTQSSRYLVKRTGEKVFLECVQDMDHENMFWYRQDPGLGLRLIYFSYDVKMKEKGDIPEGYSVSREKKERFSLILESASTNQTSMYLCATSERGTYEQYFGPGTRLTVT.

CDR3 protein: CASSESRVPVTGELFF. In DNA form, the CDR3 reads TGCGCCAGCAGTGAGTCGAGAGTTCCGGTCACCGGGGAGCTGTTTTTT. J is TRBJ2-2 and V is TRBV10-2; D is ambiguous. The CDR3 length is 16 residues. Deletions cut 0 bases from V and 4 bases from J, with 12 bases between. Germline V gene sequence: CDR1 WSHSY, CDR2 SAAADI.